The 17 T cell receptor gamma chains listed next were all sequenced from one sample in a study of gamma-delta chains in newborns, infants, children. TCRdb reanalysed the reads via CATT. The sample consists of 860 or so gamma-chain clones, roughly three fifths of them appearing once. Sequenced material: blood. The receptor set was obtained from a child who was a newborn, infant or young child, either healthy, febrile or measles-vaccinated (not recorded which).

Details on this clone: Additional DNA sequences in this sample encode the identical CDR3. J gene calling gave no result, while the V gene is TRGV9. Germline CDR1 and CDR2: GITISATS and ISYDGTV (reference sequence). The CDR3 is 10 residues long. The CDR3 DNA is TGTGCCTTGTGGGAGGTGAGGCAACTCTTT. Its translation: CALWEVRQLF.

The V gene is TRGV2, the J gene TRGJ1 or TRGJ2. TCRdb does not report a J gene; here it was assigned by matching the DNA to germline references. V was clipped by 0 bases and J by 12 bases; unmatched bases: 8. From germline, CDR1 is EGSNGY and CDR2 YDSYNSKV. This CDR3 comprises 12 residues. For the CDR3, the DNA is TGTGCCACCTGGGACGGGCGGTGGGTGAAACTCTTT. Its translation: CATWDGRWVKLF.

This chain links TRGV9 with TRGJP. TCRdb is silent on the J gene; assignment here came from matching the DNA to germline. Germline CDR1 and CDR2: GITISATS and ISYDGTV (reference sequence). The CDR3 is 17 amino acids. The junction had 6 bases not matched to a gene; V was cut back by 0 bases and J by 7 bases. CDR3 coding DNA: TGTGCCTTGTGGGAGGTGCCTCTCGAGTTGGGCAAAAAAATCAAGGTATTT. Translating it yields CALWEVPLELGKKIKVF.

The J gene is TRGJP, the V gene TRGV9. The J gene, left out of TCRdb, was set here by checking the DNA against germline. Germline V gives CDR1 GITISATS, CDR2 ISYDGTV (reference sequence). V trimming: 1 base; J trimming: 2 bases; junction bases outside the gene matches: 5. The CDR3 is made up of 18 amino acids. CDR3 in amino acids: CALWEVRWQELGKKIKVF. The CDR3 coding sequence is TGTGCCTTGTGGGAGGTACGTTGGCAAGAGTTGGGCAAAAAAATCAAGGTATTT.

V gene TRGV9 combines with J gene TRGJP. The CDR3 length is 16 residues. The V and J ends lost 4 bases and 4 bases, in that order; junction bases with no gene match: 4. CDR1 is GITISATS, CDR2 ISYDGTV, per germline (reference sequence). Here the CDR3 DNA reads TGTGCCTTGTGGGACCATCAAGAGTTGGGCAAAAAAATCAAGGTATTT. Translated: CALWDHQELGKKIKVF.

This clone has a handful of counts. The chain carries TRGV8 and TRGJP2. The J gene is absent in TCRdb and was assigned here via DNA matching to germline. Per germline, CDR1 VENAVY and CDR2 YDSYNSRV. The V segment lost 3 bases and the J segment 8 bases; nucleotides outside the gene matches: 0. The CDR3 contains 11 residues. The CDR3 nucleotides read TGTGCCACCTGGGATGATTGGATCAAGACGTTT. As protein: CATWDDWIKTF.

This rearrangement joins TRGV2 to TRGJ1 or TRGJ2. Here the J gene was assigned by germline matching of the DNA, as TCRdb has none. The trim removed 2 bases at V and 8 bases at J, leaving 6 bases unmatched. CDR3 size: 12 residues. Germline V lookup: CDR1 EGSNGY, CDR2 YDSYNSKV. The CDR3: CATWDVSNKKLF. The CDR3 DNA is TGTGCCACCTGGGACGTGTCGAATAAGAAACTCTTT.

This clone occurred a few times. The CDR3 DNA follows: TGTGCCTTGTGGCCTTGTGGGAAGAAACTCTTT. Translation gives CALWPCGKKLF. The V gene lacks a call, and TRGJ1 or TRGJ2 is the J gene. The CDR3 consists of 11 residues.

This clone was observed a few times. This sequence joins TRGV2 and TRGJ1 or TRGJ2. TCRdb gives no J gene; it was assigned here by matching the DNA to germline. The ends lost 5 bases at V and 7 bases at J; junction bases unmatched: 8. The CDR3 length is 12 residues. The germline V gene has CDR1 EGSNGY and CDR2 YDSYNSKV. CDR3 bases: TGTGCCACCTGGGTCCGGAGGTATAAGAAACTCTTT. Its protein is CATWVRRYKKLF.

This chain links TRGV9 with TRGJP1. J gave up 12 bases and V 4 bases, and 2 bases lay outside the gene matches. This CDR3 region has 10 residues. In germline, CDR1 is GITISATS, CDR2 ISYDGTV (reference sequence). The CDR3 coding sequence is TGTGCCTTGTGGGACCGGTTCAAGATATTT. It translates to CALWDRFKIF.

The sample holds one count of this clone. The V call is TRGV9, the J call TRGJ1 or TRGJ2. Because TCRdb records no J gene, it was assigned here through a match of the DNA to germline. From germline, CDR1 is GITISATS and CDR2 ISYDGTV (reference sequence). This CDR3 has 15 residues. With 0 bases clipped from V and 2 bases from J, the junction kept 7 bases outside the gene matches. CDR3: CALWEVPKHYYKKLF. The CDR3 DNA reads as TGTGCCTTGTGGGAGGTGCCCAAACATTATTATAAGAAACTCTTT.

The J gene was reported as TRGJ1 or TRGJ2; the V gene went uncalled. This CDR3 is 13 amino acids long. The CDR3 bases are TGTGCCACCTGTGACGCGAATTATTATAAGAAACTCTTT. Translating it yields CATCDANYYKKLF.

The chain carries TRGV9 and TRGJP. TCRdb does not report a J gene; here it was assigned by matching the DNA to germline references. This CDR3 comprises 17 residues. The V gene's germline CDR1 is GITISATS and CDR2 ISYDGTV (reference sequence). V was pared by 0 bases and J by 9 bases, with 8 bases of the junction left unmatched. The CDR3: CALWEVRGVLGKKIKVF. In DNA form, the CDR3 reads TGTGCCTTGTGGGAGGTGAGGGGCGTGTTGGGCAAAAAAATCAAGGTATTT.

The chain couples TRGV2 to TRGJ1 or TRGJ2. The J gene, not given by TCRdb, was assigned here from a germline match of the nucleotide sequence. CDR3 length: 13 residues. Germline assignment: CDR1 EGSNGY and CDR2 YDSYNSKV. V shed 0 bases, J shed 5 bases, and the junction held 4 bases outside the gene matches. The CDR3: CATWDGQNYKKLF. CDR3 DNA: TGTGCCACCTGGGACGGGCAGAATTATAAGAAACTCTTT.

CDR3 protein: CATWDGPSSDWIKTF. The CDR3 nucleotides read TGTGCCACCTGGGACGGGCCTAGTAGTGATTGGATCAAGACGTTT. The chain carries TRGV2 and TRGJP2. TCRdb carries no J gene annotation; the J gene was assigned here by matching the DNA with germline. The CDR3 loop spans 15 amino acids. Germline-derived CDR1 and CDR2 are EGSNGY and YDSYNSKV. Trimming took 0 bases from V and 1 from J; bases not matched to a gene: 2.

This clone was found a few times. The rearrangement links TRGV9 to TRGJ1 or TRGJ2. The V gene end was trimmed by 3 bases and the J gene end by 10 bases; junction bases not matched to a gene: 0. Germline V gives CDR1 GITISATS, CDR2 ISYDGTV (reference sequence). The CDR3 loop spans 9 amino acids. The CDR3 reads CALWEKKLF. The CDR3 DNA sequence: TGTGCCTTGTGGGAGAAGAAACTCTTT.

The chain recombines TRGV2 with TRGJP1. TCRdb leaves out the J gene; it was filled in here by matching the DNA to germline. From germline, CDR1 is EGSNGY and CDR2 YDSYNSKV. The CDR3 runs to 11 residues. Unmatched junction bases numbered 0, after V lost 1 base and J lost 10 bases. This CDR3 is CATWDGWFKIF. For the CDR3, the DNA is TGTGCCACCTGGGACGGTTGGTTCAAGATATTT.